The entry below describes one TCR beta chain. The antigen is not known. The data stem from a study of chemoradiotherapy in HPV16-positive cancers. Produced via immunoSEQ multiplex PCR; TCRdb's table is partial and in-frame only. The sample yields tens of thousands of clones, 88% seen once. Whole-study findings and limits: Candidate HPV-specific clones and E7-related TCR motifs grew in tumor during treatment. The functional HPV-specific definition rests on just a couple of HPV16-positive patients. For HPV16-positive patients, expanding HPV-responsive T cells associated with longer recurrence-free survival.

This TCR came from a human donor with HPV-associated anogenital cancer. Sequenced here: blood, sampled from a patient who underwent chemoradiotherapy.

DNA of the CDR3: TGCGCCAGCACCGGAGGGGGCCACTCCTACGAGCAGTACTTC. Amino acid sequence: CASTGGGHSYEQYF. The V gene is TRBV5-1, the J gene TRBJ2-7; a weak D match, TRBD1 (7 bases). Per the germline V gene, CDR1 is SGHRS and CDR2 is YFSETQ. The V end was cut by 6 bases, the J end by 0 bases, with 13 bases between. The CDR3 runs 14 residues. The full variable domain, rest sourced from reference TRBV5-1 and TRBJ2-7, is KAGVTQTPRYLIKTRGQQVTLSCSPISGHRSVSWYQQTPGQGLQFLFEYFSETQRNKGNFPGRFSGRQFSNSRSEMNVSTLELGDSALYLCASTGGGHSYEQYFGPGTRLTVT.